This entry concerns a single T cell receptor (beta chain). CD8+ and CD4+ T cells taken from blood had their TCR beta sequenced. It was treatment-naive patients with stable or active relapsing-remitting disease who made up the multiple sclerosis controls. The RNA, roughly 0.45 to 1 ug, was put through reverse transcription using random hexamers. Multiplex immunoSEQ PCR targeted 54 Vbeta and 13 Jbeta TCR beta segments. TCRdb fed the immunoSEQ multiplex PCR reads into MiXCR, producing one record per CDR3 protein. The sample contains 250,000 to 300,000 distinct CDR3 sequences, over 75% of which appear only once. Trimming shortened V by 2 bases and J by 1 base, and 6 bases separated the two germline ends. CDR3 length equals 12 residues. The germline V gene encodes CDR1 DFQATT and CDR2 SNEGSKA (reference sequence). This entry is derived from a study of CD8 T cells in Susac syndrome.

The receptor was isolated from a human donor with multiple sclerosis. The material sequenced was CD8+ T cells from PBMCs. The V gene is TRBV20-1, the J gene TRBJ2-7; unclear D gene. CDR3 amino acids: CSARSESYEQYF. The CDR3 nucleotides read TGCAGTGCTAGATCCGAATCCTACGAGCAGTACTTC.